This TCR beta chain came from a study of graft-versus-host responses after intestinal transplantation. Study overall: Isolated intestinal, liver-intestinal, or multivisceral transplants had been given to the recipients. Every transplant recipient was induced with anti-thymocyte globulin, then maintained on tacrolimus and steroids for two to four years.

The CDR3 consists of 16 residues. V was clipped by 3 bases and J by 1 base; unmatched bases: 6. CDR1 SGHRS and CDR2 YFSETQ come from the germline V gene. The study's findings and limits: Recipient marrow harbored GvH clones, some of which surfaced first in ileum or blood. Across patients carrying graft-donor T cell macrochimerism, allografts held high graft-versus-host to host-versus-graft clonal ratios.

Note on this clone: The antigen is not known.

TCRdb's table, derived via immunoSEQ multiplex PCR, lists solely in-frame clones and lacks some. In the table there are around 88,000 clones, around 93% of which are singletons. This clonotype was obtained from a human donor who was the organ donor for an intestinal transplant. The chain links TRBV5-1 to TRBJ2-5; 10 bases line up with TRBD1. The material was unstimulated CD8+ T cells sorted from spleen or lymph node cells, obtained before transplant. The CDR3 DNA is TGCGCCAGCAGCTCCCGACAGGGGGCCCTCCAAGAGACCCAGTACTTC. Residues: CASSSRQGALQETQYF.